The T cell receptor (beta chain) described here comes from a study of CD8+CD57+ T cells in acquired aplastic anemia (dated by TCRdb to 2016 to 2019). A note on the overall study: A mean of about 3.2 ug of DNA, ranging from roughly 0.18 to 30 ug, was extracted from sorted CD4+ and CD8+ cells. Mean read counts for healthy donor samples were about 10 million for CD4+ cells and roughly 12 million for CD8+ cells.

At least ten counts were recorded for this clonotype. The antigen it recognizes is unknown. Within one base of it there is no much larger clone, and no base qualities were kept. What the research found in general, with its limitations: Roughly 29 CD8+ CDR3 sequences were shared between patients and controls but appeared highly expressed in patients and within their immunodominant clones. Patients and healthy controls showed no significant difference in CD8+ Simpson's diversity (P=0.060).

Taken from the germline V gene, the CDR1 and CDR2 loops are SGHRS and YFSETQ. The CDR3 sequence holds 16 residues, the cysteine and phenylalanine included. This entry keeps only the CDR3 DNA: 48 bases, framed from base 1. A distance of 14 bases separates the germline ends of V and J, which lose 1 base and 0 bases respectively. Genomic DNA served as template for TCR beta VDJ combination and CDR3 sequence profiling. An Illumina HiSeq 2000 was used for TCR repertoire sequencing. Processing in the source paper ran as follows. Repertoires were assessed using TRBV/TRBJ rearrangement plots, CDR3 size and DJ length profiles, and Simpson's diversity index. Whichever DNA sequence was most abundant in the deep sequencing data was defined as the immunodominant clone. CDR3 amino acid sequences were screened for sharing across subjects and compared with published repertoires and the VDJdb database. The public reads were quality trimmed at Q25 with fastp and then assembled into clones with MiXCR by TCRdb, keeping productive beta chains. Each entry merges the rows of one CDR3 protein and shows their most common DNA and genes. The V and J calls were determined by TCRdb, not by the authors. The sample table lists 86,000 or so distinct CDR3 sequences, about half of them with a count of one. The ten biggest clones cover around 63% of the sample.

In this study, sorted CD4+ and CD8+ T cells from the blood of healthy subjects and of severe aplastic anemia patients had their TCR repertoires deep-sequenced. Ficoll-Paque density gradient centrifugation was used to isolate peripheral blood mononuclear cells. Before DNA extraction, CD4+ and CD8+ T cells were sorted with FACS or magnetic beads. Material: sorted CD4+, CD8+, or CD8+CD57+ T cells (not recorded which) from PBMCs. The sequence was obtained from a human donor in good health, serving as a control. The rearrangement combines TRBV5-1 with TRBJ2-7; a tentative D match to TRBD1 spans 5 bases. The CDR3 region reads CASSLLTAENSYEQYF. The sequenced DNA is TGCGCCAGCAGCTTGCTGACAGCAGAAAACTCCTACGAGCAGTACTTC.